This T cell receptor (beta chain) was identified during a study of T cell responses to AZD1222 COVID-19 vaccine. The V end was cut by 1 base, the J end by 2 bases, with 11 bases between. In germline, CDR1 is LGHDT, CDR2 YNNKEL (reference sequence). The CDR3 is 16 residues long. Whole-study results and caveats: Distributed over spike, vaccine-associated CD4 TCRs predominated at 160-218 and 743-854.

A note on this clone: What it binds is not known.

Sequencing used immunoSEQ multiplex PCR; TCRdb keeps in-frame clones, though not all of them. Of some 150,000 clones listed, roughly 92% are singletons. The chain recombines TRBV3-1 (or the pseudogene TRBV3-2) with TRBJ2-2; no clear D gene. The sequence was collected from an adult in good health. The input for sequencing was peripheral blood, taken on day 0 of AZD1222 vaccination. For the CDR3, the DNA is TGTGCCAGCAGCCAAGCGGCCGGGTTCAACACCGGGGAGCTGTTTTTT. It encodes CASSQAAGFNTGELFF.